The clone carrying this TCR beta chain was observed a few times. What it binds is unknown. In making TCR cDNA, 5'RACE template switching added a universal primer site and UMIs to it. TCRdb itself ran the 5' RACE reads through MiXCR, one entry per CDR3 protein. The data contain 550,000 or so distinct CDR3 sequences, about 19% of them singletons. V lost 6 bases to trimming and J lost 4 bases, with 10 bases between them. The CDR3 has 13 amino acids. The germline V gene encodes CDR1 MNHEY and CDR2 SVGEGT. This entry is derived from a study of T cells after yellow fever vaccination. At the level of the study: In the case of low-cell-number fractions, SMART-Seq v4 Ultra Low Input was used for preparation.

Findings and caveats of the study: Re-detected after boosting: most primary clones, almost 98% of CD4 and less than 90% of CD8. Clonotypes shared by both compartments, CD4 and CD8, made up a small share.

The specimen was PBMCs, collected 15 days after the yellow fever booster vaccination. The J gene is TRBJ1-5, the V gene TRBV6-2 or TRBV6-3; unclear D gene. This receptor was obtained from a man aged 25-45 years who received the YFV17D yellow fever vaccine. The CDR3 coding sequence is TGTGCCAGCAGCCCCTACTTTAATCAGCCCCAGCATTTT. Amino acids: CASSPYFNQPQHF.